This passage covers 8 T cell receptor beta chains from one sample sequenced in a study of cytomegalovirus exposure and HLA in healthy donors. PCR employed 60 Vbeta and 13 Jbeta primers. Produced via immunoSEQ multiplex PCR; TCRdb's table is partial and in-frame only. The sample carries roughly 190,000 clones, about 83% recorded once. What was sequenced was PBMCs. These receptors all stem from a female donor in good health and CMV-seronegative.

This chain links TRBV27 with TRBJ2-5; D not resolved. The end of the DNA is better explained by TRBJ2-7, so the J call may be wrong. CDR3 size: 14 residues. Germline V gives CDR1 MNHEY, CDR2 SMNVEV (reference sequence). The CDR3 spells CASSLNGRSYEQYF. As DNA, the CDR3 is TGTGCCAGCAGTTTAAACGGCAGGTCATACGAGCAGTACTTC.

Worth noting for this clone: A read error may produce the germline difference seen at one junction end. The J gene is TRBJ1-1, the V gene TRBV7-9; D not certain. The CDR3 totals 14 residues. Germline values: CDR1 SEHNR, CDR2 FQNEAQ (reference sequence). CDR3 DNA sequence: TGTTCCAGCAGCCTAGGGAGTCTAAACACTGAAGCTTTCTTT. It specifies CSSSLGSLNTEAFF. Full variable domain (rest looked up from reference TRBV7-9 and TRBJ1-1): DTGVSQNPRHKITKRGQNVTFRCDPISEHNRLYWYRQTLGQGPEFLTYFQNEAQLEKSRLLSDRFSAERPKGSFSTLEIQRTEQGDSAMYLCSSSLGSLNTEAFFGQGTRLTVV.

The chain joins TRBV18 to TRBJ2-5, with TRBD2 matching 11 bases. The V segment lost 3 bases and the J segment 4 bases; nucleotides outside the gene matches: 7. This CDR3 comprises 16 residues. Germline V CDR1 and CDR2: KGHSH, LQKENI. In nucleotides, the CDR3 is TGTGCCAGCTCACCCCTTACTAGCGGGGGAATAGAGACCCAGTACTTC. Amino acids: CASSPLTSGGIETQYF.

The chain carries TRBV27 and TRBJ1-2, with 7 nucleotides matching TRBD1. This CDR3 spans 18 amino acids. J gave up 5 bases and V 2 bases, and 17 bases lay outside the gene matches. In germline, CDR1 is MNHEY, CDR2 SMNVEV (reference sequence). The CDR3 region is CASSLKNLPGQFSYGYTF. In nucleotides, the CDR3 is TGTGCCAGCAGTTTAAAAAACCTTCCGGGACAGTTCTCGTATGGCTACACCTTC.

The rearrangement uses TRBV2 and TRBJ2-5; 8 bases are a match to TRBD1. The CDR3 is made up of 15 amino acids. Germline assignment: CDR1 SNHLY and CDR2 FYNNEI. The V and J ends lost 8 bases and 5 bases, in that order; junction bases with no gene match: 13. The CDR3 nucleotides are TGTGCCAGCCGACTGACAGGGGCTGTTACGGAGACCCAGTACTTC. This sequence encodes CASRLTGAVTETQYF.

The CDR3 sequence: CASSPLAGSTDTQYF. As DNA, the CDR3 is TGCGCCAGCAGCCCCCTTGCGGGTAGCACAGATACGCAGTATTTT. J is TRBJ2-3 and V is TRBV4-1, with a possible D match to TRBD2 (5 bases). Trimming shortened V by 4 bases and J by 0 bases, and 11 bases separated the two germline ends. Germline values: CDR1 MGHRA, CDR2 YSYEKL. CDR3 length: 15 residues.

The genes are TRBV5-5 and TRBJ2-3, with 9 bases lining up with TRBD2. With V trimmed by 5 bases and J by 5 bases, 9 bases remained unmatched. CDR1 is SGHKS, CDR2 YYEKEE, per germline (reference sequence). This CDR3 has 15 amino acids. CDR3 sequence reads: CASSPIAGVGDTQYF. For the CDR3, the DNA is TGTGCCAGCAGTCCCATAGCGGGGGTGGGAGATACGCAGTATTTT.

The chain employs TRBV7-3 and TRBJ2-1, with 8 bases identical to TRBD2. The length of the CDR3 is 13 residues. V trimming: 5 bases; J trimming: 7 bases; junction bases outside the gene matches: 4. Germline CDR1 is SGHTA and CDR2 is FQGTGA. CDR3 in amino acids: CASSVTSDNEQFF. CDR3 DNA: TGTGCCAGCAGCGTGACTAGCGATAATGAGCAGTTCTTC.